Listed below are T cell receptor beta chains from one sample, sequenced in a study of PD-1 blockade in classical Hodgkin lymphoma. The data were produced by immunoSEQ multiplex PCR, yet TCRdb's version contains in-frame clones alone and is incomplete. The profile shows under 20,000 clones, about four fifths of them singletons. Specimen: peripheral blood mononuclear cells (PBMCs), collected before the second cycle of nivolumab. Receptor source: a human donor with classical Hodgkin lymphoma. Both conserved end residues are part of each CDR3. A D gene is named only where the DNA matches it firmly. Clone size is not always given. Where it is, it says once, few, many or a class for expanded clones.

J: TRBJ1-2; size: few; D: -; V: TRBV27; DNA: TGTGCCAGCAGTTTGGCTATGGGGTATGGCTACACCTTC; CDR3: CASSLAMGYGYTF
J: TRBJ2-3; size: once; D: -; V: TRBV27; DNA: TGTGCCAGCAGTTTATACCCAGGGGGCACAGATACGCAGTATTTT; CDR3: CASSLYPGGTDTQYF
J: TRBJ2-1; size: -; D: -; V: TRBV15; DNA: TGTGCCACCAGCAGAGATACTCCTAATGAGCAGTTCTTC; CDR3: CATSRDTPNEQFF
J: TRBJ2-7; size: -; D: -; V: TRBV27; DNA: TGTGCCAGCAGTCCCGGCGGGCGGACCTCCTACGAGCAGTACTTC; CDR3: CASSPGGRTSYEQYF
J: TRBJ2-7; size: once; D: TRBD1; V: TRBV5-5; DNA: TGTGCCAGCAGCATGGGACAGGGGTTTTACGAGCAGTACTTC; CDR3: CASSMGQGFYEQYF
J: TRBJ1-3; size: -; D: -; V: TRBV18; DNA: TGTGCCAGCTCACCAAATGGGCAGATCTCTGGAAACACCATATATTTT; CDR3: CASSPNGQISGNTIYF
J: TRBJ1-2; size: -; D: -; V: TRBV7-6; DNA: TGTGCCAGCAGCCCCGGACTGTCGAAGGGTGGCTACACCTTC; CDR3: CASSPGLSKGGYTF
J: TRBJ1-3; size: -; D: -; V: TRBV5-1; DNA: TGCGCCAGCAGCTCTCGGGGTAGCTCTGGAAACACCATATATTTT; CDR3: CASSSRGSSGNTIYF
J: TRBJ2-3; size: -; D: TRBD2; V: TRBV7-2; DNA: TGTGCCAGCAGGCCAATAGCGGGAGAAGCGGGTACGCAGTATTTT; CDR3: CASRPIAGEAGTQYF
J: TRBJ2-3; size: -; D: TRBD2; V: TRBV5-6; DNA: TGTGCCAGCAGCTTAGGAGCGGGAGAAACAGATACGCAGTATTTT; CDR3: CASSLGAGETDTQYF
J: TRBJ2-5; size: -; D: -; V: TRBV6-5; DNA: TGTGCCAGCAGTTCCGGGACGGAAGAGACCCAGTACTTC; CDR3: CASSSGTEETQYF
J: TRBJ1-2; size: -; D: -; V: TRBV2; DNA: TGTGCCAGCCCTGAACCTGACCCTAACTATGGCTACACCTTC; CDR3: CASPEPDPNYGYTF
J: TRBJ1-3; size: -; D: TRBD1; V: TRBV28; DNA: TGTGCCAGCAGTTCTCTGTGGCAAAGACAGGGTACTAGGTCCAACACCATATATTTT; CDR3: CASSSLWQRQGTRSNTIYF
J: TRBJ2-2; size: -; D: -; V: TRBV15; DNA: TGTGCCACCAGCATCAACACCGGGGAGCTGTTTTTT; CDR3: CATSINTGELFF
J: TRBJ1-1; size: -; D: -; V: TRBV9; DNA: TGTGCCAGCAGCCCTGAATGGGATCACACTGAAGCTTTCTTT; CDR3: CASSPEWDHTEAFF
J: TRBJ2-7; size: -; D: TRBD2; V: TRBV5-1; DNA: TGCGCCAGCAGCTTGGAGGTGCGGGGGAAAGGCTACGAGCAGTACTTC; CDR3: CASSLEVRGKGYEQYF
J: TRBJ2-1; size: -; D: -; V: TRBV20-1; DNA: TGCAGTGCCAGTACGGGTGAGCAGTTCTTC; CDR3: CSASTGEQFF
J: TRBJ1-1; size: few; D: -; V: TRBV5-6; DNA: TGTGCCAGCAGCTTTGTCTGGAGCACTGAAGCTTTCTTT; CDR3: CASSFVWSTEAFF
J: TRBJ1-5; size: -; D: -; V: TRBV12-5; DNA: TGTGCTAGTGGTTTGCGGGGGTTGGGCAATCAGCCCCAGCATTTT; CDR3: CASGLRGLGNQPQHF
J: TRBJ1-1; size: -; D: -; V: TRBV15; DNA: TGTGCCACCAGCAAGGATGAGGGTGAAGCTTTCTTT; CDR3: CATSKDEGEAFF
J: TRBJ2-7; size: -; D: -; V: TRBV27; DNA: TGTGCCAGCAGTCCCCCAGGGGGAGGCGAGCAGTACTTC; CDR3: CASSPPGGGEQYF
J: TRBJ2-7; size: -; D: -; V: TRBV5-1; DNA: TGCGCCAGCAGCTTTCGCGGATGGAGATCCGAGCAGTACTTC; CDR3: CASSFRGWRSEQYF
J: TRBJ1-1; size: -; D: TRBD1; V: TRBV9; DNA: TGTGCCAGCAGCGTAGACCCTGGGACAGGTGGTGAAGCTTTCTTT; CDR3: CASSVDPGTGGEAFF
J: TRBJ2-3; size: few; D: -; V: TRBV6-4; DNA: TGTGCCAGCAGTGTCCAGGGGAAAGATACGCAGTATTTT; CDR3: CASSVQGKDTQYF
J: TRBJ2-3; size: -; D: TRBD1; V: TRBV14; DNA: TGTGCCAGCAGCCCCTTGACAGGGGTAAGATATTTT; CDR3: CASSPLTGVRYF
J: TRBJ1-5; size: -; D: -; V: TRBV27; DNA: TGTGCCAGCTCCCTTGGGGGGAGCCAAGGCAATCAGCCCCAGCATTTT; CDR3: CASSLGGSQGNQPQHF
J: TRBJ1-2; size: few; D: -; V: TRBV19; DNA: TGTGCCAGTAGTGAGTTTGCCGGGACTATAACTTTATATGGCTACACCTTC; CDR3: CASSEFAGTITLYGYTF
J: TRBJ1-4; size: -; D: -; V: TRBV28; DNA: TGTGCCAGCAACGTGCTCGGTGAAAAACTGTTTTTT; CDR3: CASNVLGEKLFF
J: TRBJ1-3; size: -; D: -; V: TRBV7-2; DNA: TGTGCCAGCAGCTTATGGTCAGCGGCCGGAAACACCATATATTTT; CDR3: CASSLWSAAGNTIYF
J: TRBJ1-5; size: -; D: -; V: TRBV18; DNA: TGTGCCAGCTCACCATCGGACGGCTATAGCAATCAGCCCCAGCATTTT; CDR3: CASSPSDGYSNQPQHF
J: TRBJ2-5; size: -; D: -; V: TRBV18; DNA: TGTGCCAGCTCACCCACAGGCCCAAGGGAGACCCAGTACTTC; CDR3: CASSPTGPRETQYF
J: TRBJ2-7; size: -; D: TRBD1; V: TRBV6-5; DNA: TGTGCCAGCAGTTCCCTCCGAGGGGGCATCCCCTACGAGCAGTACTTC; CDR3: CASSSLRGGIPYEQYF
J: TRBJ2-3; size: -; D: -; V: TRBV11-1; DNA: TGTGCCAGCAGCTTAGCGGGAGTGGGAGATACGCAGTATTTT; CDR3: CASSLAGVGDTQYF
J: TRBJ2-1; size: -; D: TRBD2; V: TRBV2; DNA: TGTGCCAGCAGGATACTAGCGGGGGGCTTCGATGAGCAGTTCTTC; CDR3: CASRILAGGFDEQFF
J: TRBJ1-2; size: -; D: -; V: TRBV5-1; DNA: TGCGCCAGCAGCTTGAACGGGGAGAGCGGCTACACCTTC; CDR3: CASSLNGESGYTF
J: TRBJ1-3; size: few; D: TRBD1; V: TRBV11-2; DNA: TGTGCCAGCAGCTCGGGACAGTCTTTCCGAGGAAACACCATATATTTT; CDR3: CASSSGQSFRGNTIYF
J: TRBJ1-3; size: -; D: -; V: TRBV15; DNA: TGTGCCACCAGCCTACAGGATTTTACTGGAAACACCATATATTTT; CDR3: CATSLQDFTGNTIYF
J: TRBJ2-2; size: -; D: -; V: TRBV16; DNA: TGTGCCAGCAGCCGACAGACAAACACCGGGGAGCTGTTTTTT; CDR3: CASSRQTNTGELFF
J: TRBJ2-1; size: -; D: -; V: TRBV7-8; DNA: TGTGCCAGCAGACTATCTCCTGGCAGTCTCTACAATGAGCAGTTCTTC; CDR3: CASRLSPGSLYNEQFF
J: TRBJ1-1; size: -; D: -; V: TRBV9; DNA: TGTGCCAGCAGCGTAGGGGCTCTCACTGAAGCTTTCTTT; CDR3: CASSVGALTEAFF
J: TRBJ1-1; size: medium-sized; D: TRBD1; V: TRBV7-8; DNA: TGTGCCAGCAGCTTTAAACCGGGACAGGGGGACACTGAAGCTTTCTTT; CDR3: CASSFKPGQGDTEAFF
J: TRBJ1-2; size: -; D: -; V: TRBV6-1; DNA: TGTGCCAGCAGTGAACGTGCGGGAACGGCTCGCGGCTACACCTTC; CDR3: CASSERAGTARGYTF
J: TRBJ2-2; size: once; D: -; V: TRBV2; DNA: TGTGCCAGCAGCGAAGGGGACGGGAGAGGGAACACCGGGGAGCTGTTTTTT; CDR3: CASSEGDGRGNTGELFF
J: TRBJ2-7; size: -; D: -; V: TRBV9; DNA: TGTGCCAGCAGCGTAGCTACCACTTACGAGCAGTACTTC; CDR3: CASSVATTYEQYF
J: TRBJ1-5; size: -; D: -; V: TRBV5-6; DNA: TGTGCCAGCAGCTTTGAGGGAGATGGCAATCAGCCCCAGCATTTT; CDR3: CASSFEGDGNQPQHF
J: TRBJ2-7; size: -; D: -; V: TRBV19; DNA: TGTGCCAGTAGTATGAAAGACTACGAGCAGTACTTC; CDR3: CASSMKDYEQYF
J: TRBJ2-3; size: -; D: TRBD2; V: TRBV4-1; DNA: TGCGCCAGCAGCGATAAGGGACTAGGCTCAGATACGCAGTATTTT; CDR3: CASSDKGLGSDTQYF
J: TRBJ2-2; size: once; D: -; V: TRBV15; DNA: TGTGCCACCAGCCCACGGATGGAGAACACCGGGGAGCTGTTTTTT; CDR3: CATSPRMENTGELFF
J: TRBJ1-2; size: few; D: -; V: TRBV5-6; DNA: TGTGCCAGCAGCACGGGACGGATGGATGGCTACACCTTC; CDR3: CASSTGRMDGYTF
J: TRBJ1-3; size: -; D: -; V: TRBV5-1; DNA: TGCGCCAGCAGCTGGGACGCAGGGAGTTCTGGAAACACCATATATTTT; CDR3: CASSWDAGSSGNTIYF
J: TRBJ1-5; size: -; D: TRBD1; V: TRBV19; DNA: TGTGCCAGTAGAGTAGGACAGGGTAATCAGCCCCAGCATTTT; CDR3: CASRVGQGNQPQHF
J: TRBJ1-3; size: -; D: -; V: TRBV19; DNA: TGTGCCAGTACTCCTTCTGGAAACACCATATATTTT; CDR3: CASTPSGNTIYF